Below, 10 T cell receptor beta chains from the same sample are listed, as sequenced in a study of T cell repertoires in cytomegalovirus infection (dated by TCRdb to the late 2010s). Which antigens these TCRs recognize remains unknown. Taken with the paper, the label for treatment or condition translates to: in vitro stimulation with specific CMV peptide epitopes to enrich CMV-specific T cells. The data were produced on an Illumina HiSeq 1500. TCRdb applied fastp at Q25 and MiXCR to the public reads, then kept only in-frame beta chains. Records with the same CDR3 protein are collapsed into one entry carrying the most frequent genes and DNA. The sample contains 310,000 or so distinct CDR3 sequences, 20% to 25% of them found a single time. The top ten clonotypes cover 10% to 15% of the sample. The specimen comprised cultured PBMCs, sampled from culture after CMV antigen stimulation. All receptors derive from a human donor in good health (CMV status not recorded). Some clones in this sample may be carry-over from other donors' samples.

This clonotype was counted at least ten times. The chain links TRBV27 to TRBJ1-2; TRBD1 aligns across 7 bases. This CDR3 has 14 amino acids. The V and J ends lost 2 bases and 2 bases, in that order; junction bases with no gene match: 2. Germline loops: CDR1 MNHEY, CDR2 SMNVEV (reference sequence). CDR3 DNA: TGTGCCAGCAGTTTACAGGGGGGCAACTATGGCTACACCTTC. It translates to CASSLQGGNYGYTF.

The chain carries TRBV7-2 and TRBJ1-1; D not resolved. Trimming removed 1 base from V and 2 bases from J, with 14 bases in between. CDR3 length: 16 residues. Germline V gives CDR1 SGHTA, CDR2 FQGNSA. CDR3 sequence reads: CASSLGGGGFNTEAFF. The CDR3 DNA reads TGTGCCAGCAGCTTAGGAGGAGGTGGGTTCAACACTGAAGCTTTCTTT.

This clonotype was observed a few times. This chain links TRBV4-2 with TRBJ2-1; TRBD2 matches 10 bases. The V gene's germline CDR1 is LGHNA and CDR2 YNFKEQ. The CDR3 is 15 amino acids. The V gene end was trimmed by 8 bases and the J gene end by 4 bases; junction bases not matched to a gene: 8. The CDR3 DNA sequence: TGTGCCAGCGCAGCGGGACTAGCGACTTACAATGAGCAGTTCTTC. Protein sequence: CASAAGLATYNEQFF.

There are a few counts of this clonotype. CDR3 DNA: TGTGCCAGCAGCTTCCTTGGAGGAGGATACAATGAGCAGTTCTTC. Amino acids: CASSFLGGGYNEQFF. The chain joins TRBV12-3 or TRBV12-4 to TRBJ2-1; tentative D call: TRBD2 (5 bases). This CDR3 has 15 amino acids. V lost 6 bases, J lost 4 bases, and 16 bases lay in between.

This clonotype was detected only a few times. This chain joins TRBV25-1 and TRBJ2-6; 7 positions match TRBD2. The trim removed 8 bases at V and 0 bases at J, leaving 1 base unmatched. Germline CDR1 and CDR2: MGHDK and SYGVNS. The CDR3 totals 14 residues. CDR3 loop: CASWGGSGANVLTF. The CDR3 nucleotides are TGTGCCAGCTGGGGGGGCTCTGGGGCCAACGTCCTGACTTTC.

This clonotype was observed at least ten times. This chain links TRBV18 with TRBJ2-5, with D unclear. Deletions cut 8 bases from V and 3 bases from J, with 7 bases between. The CDR3 extends over 11 amino acids. The V gene's germline CDR1 is KGHSH and CDR2 LQKENI. The CDR3 sequence is CASSPKETQYF. The DNA of the CDR3 is TGTGCCAGCAGCCCTAAAGAGACCCAGTACTTC. Full variable domain (missing parts from reference TRBV18 and TRBJ2-5): NAGVMQNPRHLVRRRGQEARLRCSPMKGHSHVYWYRQLPEEGLKFMVYLQKENIIDESGMPKERFSAEFPKEGPSILRIQQVVRGDSAAYFCASSPKETQYFGPGTRLLVL.

This clonotype was seen many times. CDR3 coding DNA: TGTGCCAGCAGCCCGAGACTAGCGGGAGGGAGGGCCGCGCAGTTCTTC. Translation: CASSPRLAGGRAAQFF. The gene calls are TRBV7-2 and TRBJ2-1; TRBD2 matches at 14 bases. Trimming cost V 5 bases and J 12 bases; bases outside gene matches: 12. This CDR3 spans 16 amino acids. CDR1 is SGHTA and CDR2 is FQGNSA in the germline V gene.

The chain recombines TRBV4-3 with TRBJ2-3; D is ambiguous. The CDR3 runs 15 residues. Germline values: CDR1 LGHNA, CDR2 YSLEER. Trimming pared 0 bases from V and 2 bases from J, leaving 9 bases between. The CDR3 DNA is TGCGCCAGCAGCCAAGAGTTTCGGCCCACAGATACGCAGTATTTT. Protein product: CASSQEFRPTDTQYF.

This clonotype was recorded many times. The chain links TRBV7-2 to TRBJ1-2; no definite D call. This CDR3 spans 12 amino acids. The V gene lost 7 bases and the J gene lost 4 bases, with 10 bases spanning the gap. Germline V gene data show CDR1 as SGHTA and CDR2 as FQGNSA. The CDR3 loop reads CASKLEFYGYTF. As DNA, the CDR3 is TGTGCCAGCAAGCTTGAGTTCTATGGCTACACCTTC.

In its sample, this clonotype was seen many times. This rearrangement joins TRBV20-1 to TRBJ1-5; D is uncertain. CDR3 size: 15 residues. The germline CDR1 and CDR2 sequences are DFQATT and SNEGSKA (reference sequence). Trimming stripped 0 bases from V and 0 bases from J, with 9 bases between. The CDR3: CSARDRVNSNQPQHF. The CDR3 DNA follows: TGCAGTGCTAGAGATCGGGTAAATAGCAATCAGCCCCAGCATTTT.